The sequence of this T cell receptor (beta chain) was determined in a study of PD-L1 blockade in urothelial cancer. Study results and limitations: Blood clones associated with the tumor expanded more at 3 weeks in durable-benefit patients. Having blood TCR clonality under the median before treatment predicted better survival.

The cohort comprised individuals with locally advanced or metastatic urothelial carcinoma. The CDR3 runs to 15 residues. The germline V gene encodes CDR1 SGHNT and CDR2 YYREEE (reference sequence). V gave up 4 bases and J gave up 4 bases, with 17 bases separating them. TCRdb's table, derived via immunoSEQ multiplex PCR, lists solely in-frame clones and lacks some. Found here are approximately 46,000 clones, roughly 80% of them singletons; the top ten hold 2.5% to 3%. On this clone: Its target is not known.

The TCR was taken from an older man with urothelial cancer. Sequences were derived from PBMCs, sampled around atezolizumab (anti-PD-L1) treatment. This chain links TRBV5-4 with TRBJ1-2, with unresolved D. CDR3 nucleotides: TGTGCCAGCAGCCCGGAGGCAGCTTTAAGCTATGGCTACACCTTC. Residues: CASSPEAALSYGYTF.